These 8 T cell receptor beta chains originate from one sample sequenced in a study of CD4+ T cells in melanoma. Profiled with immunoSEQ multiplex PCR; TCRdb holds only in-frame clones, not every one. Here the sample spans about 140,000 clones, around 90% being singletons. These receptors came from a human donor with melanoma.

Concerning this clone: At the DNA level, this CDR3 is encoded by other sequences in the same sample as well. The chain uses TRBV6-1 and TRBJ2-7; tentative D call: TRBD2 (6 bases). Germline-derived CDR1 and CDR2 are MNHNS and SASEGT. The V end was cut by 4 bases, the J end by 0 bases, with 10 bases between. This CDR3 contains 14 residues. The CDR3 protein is CASSGRGSSYEQYF. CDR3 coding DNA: TGTGCCAGCAGTGGTCGGGGGAGCTCCTACGAGCAGTACTTC.

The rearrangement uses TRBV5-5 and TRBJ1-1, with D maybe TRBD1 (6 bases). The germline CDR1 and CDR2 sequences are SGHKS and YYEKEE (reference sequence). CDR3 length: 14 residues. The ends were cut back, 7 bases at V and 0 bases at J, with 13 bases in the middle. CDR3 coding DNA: TGTGCCAGCGCCACAGGGCTCATGAACACTGAAGCTTTCTTT. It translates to CASATGLMNTEAFF.

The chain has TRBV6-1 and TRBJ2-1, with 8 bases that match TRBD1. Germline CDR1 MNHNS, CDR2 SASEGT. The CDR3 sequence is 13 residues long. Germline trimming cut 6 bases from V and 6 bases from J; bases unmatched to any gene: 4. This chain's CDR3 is CASRSTGGNEQFF. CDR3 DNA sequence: TGTGCCAGCAGGAGTACAGGGGGCAATGAGCAGTTCTTC.

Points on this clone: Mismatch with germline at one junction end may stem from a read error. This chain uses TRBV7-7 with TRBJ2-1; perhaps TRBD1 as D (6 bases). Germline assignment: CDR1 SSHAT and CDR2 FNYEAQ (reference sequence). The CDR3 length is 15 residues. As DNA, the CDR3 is TGTGCTAGCAGCTTAGAACAGGGTACCTACAATGAGCAGTTCTTC. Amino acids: CASSLEQGTYNEQFF.

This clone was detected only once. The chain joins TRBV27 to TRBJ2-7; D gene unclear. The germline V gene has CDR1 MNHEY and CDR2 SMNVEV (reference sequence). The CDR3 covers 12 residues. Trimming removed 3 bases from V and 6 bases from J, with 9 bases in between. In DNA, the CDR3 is TGTGCCAGCAGTTTCAGTGGGCGCGAGCAGTACTTC. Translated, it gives CASSFSGREQYF.

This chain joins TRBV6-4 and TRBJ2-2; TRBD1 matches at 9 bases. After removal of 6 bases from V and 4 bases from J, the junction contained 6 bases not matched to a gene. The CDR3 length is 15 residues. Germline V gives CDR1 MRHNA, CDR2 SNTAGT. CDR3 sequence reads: CASRGTGLSTGELFF. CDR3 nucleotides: TGTGCCAGCAGGGGGACAGGGTTGAGCACCGGGGAGCTGTTTTTT.

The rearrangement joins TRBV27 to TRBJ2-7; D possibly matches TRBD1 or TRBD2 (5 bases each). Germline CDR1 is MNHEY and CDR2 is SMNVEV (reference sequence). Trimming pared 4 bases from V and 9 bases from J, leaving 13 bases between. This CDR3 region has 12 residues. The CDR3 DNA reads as TGTGCCAGCAGTTATTCCGAAGGGACGCAGTACTTC. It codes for CASSYSEGTQYF.

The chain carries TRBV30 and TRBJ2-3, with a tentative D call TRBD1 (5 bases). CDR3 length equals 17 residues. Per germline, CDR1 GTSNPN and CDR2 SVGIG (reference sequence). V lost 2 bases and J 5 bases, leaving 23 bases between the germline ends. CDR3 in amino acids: CAWSQGIGPSIVDTQYF. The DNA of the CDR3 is TGTGCCTGGAGTCAGGGTATTGGACCCAGTATCGTAGATACGCAGTATTTT.